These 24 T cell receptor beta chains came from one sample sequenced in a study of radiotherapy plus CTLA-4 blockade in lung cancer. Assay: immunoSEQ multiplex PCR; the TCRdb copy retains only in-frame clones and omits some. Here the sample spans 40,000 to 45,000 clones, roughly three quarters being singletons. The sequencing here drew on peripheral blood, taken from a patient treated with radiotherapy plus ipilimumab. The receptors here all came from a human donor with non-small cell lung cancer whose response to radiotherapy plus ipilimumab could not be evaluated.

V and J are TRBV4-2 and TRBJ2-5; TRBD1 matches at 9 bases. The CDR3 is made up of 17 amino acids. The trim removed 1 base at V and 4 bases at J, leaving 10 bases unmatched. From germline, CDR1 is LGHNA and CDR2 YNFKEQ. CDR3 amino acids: CASSQADRGFSRETQYF. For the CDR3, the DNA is TGTGCCAGCAGCCAAGCGGACAGGGGTTTCTCCCGAGAGACCCAGTACTTC.

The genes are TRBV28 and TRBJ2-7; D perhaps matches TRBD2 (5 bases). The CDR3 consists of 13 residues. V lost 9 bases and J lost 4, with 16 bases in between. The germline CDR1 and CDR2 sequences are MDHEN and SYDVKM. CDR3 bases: TGTGCCAGACTCGAGGGCCCCGGGTACGAGCAGTACTTC. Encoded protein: CARLEGPGYEQYF.

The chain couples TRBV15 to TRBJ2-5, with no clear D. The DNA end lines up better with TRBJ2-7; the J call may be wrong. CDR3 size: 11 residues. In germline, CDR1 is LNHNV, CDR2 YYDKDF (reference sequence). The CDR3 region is CATSPRYEQYF. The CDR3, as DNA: TGTGCCACCAGCCCACGGTACGAGCAGTACTTC.

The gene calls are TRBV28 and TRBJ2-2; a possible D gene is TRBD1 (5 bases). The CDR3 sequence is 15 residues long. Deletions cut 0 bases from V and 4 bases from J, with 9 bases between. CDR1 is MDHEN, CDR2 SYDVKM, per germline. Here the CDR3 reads CASSLWGPGTGELFF. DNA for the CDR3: TGTGCCAGCAGTTTATGGGGGCCCGGCACCGGGGAGCTGTTTTTT.

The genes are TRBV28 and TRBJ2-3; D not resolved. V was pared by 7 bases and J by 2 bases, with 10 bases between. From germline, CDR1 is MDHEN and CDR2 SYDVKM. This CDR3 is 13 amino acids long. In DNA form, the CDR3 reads TGTGCCAGCACCGCGAGAAACACAGATACGCAGTATTTT. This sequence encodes CASTARNTDTQYF.

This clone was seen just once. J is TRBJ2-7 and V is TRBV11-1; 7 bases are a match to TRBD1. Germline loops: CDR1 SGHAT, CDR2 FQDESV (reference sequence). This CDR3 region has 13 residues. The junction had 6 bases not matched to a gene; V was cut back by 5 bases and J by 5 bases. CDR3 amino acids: CASSLGTANEQYF. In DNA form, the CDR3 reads TGTGCCAGCAGCCTAGGGACAGCCAACGAGCAGTACTTC.

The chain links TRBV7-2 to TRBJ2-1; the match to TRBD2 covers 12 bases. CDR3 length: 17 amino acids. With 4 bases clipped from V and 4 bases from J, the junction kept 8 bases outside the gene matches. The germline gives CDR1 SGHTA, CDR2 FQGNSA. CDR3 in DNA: TGTGCCAGCAGCTCCAGACTAGCGGGGGACCTATACAATGAGCAGTTCTTC. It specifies CASSSRLAGDLYNEQFF.

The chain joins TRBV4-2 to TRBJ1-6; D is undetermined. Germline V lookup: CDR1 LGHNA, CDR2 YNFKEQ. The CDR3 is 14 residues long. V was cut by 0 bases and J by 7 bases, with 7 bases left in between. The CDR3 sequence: CASSQDPGNSPLHF. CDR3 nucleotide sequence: TGTGCCAGCAGCCAAGATCCCGGGAATTCACCCCTCCACTTT.

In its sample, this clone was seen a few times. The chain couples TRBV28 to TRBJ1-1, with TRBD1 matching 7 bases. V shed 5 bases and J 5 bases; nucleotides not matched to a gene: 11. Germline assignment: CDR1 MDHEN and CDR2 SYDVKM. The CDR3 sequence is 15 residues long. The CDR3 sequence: CASSPGTARGTEAFF. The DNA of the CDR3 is TGTGCCAGCAGTCCTGGGACAGCCCGTGGGACTGAAGCTTTCTTT.

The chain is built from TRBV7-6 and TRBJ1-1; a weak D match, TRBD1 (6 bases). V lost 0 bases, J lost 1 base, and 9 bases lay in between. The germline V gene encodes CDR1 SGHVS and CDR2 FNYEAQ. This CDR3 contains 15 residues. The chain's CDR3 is CASSLAQGGNTEAFF. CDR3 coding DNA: TGTGCCAGCAGCTTAGCTCAAGGGGGGAACACTGAAGCTTTCTTT.

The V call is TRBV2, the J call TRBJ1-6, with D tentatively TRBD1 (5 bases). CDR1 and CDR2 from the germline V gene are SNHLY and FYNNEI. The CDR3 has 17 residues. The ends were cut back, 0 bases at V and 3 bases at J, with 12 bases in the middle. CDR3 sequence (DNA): TGTGCCAGCAGTGAAGCGTCCCAGACAGTCTATAATTCACCCCTCCACTTT. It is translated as CASSEASQTVYNSPLHF. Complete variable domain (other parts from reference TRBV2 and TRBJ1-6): EPEVTQTPSHQVTQMGQEVILRCVPISNHLYFYWYRQILGQKVEFLVSFYNNEISEKSEIFDDQFSVERPDGSNFTLKIRSTKLEDSAMYFCASSEASQTVYNSPLHFGNGTRLTVT.

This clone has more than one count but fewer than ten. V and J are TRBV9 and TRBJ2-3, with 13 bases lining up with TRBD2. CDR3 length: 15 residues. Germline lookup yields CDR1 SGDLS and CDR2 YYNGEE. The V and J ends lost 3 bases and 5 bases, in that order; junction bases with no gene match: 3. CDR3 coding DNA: TGTGCCAGCAGCGGGACTAGCGGGGGCCTAGATACGCAGTATTTT. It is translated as CASSGTSGGLDTQYF.

The chain's CDR3 is CASSRGTGYEQYF. As DNA, the CDR3 is TGTGCCAGCAGCCGTGGGACAGGCTACGAGCAGTACTTC. The chain uses TRBV7-8 and TRBJ2-7, with 8 bases aligning to TRBD1. Germline trimming cut 5 bases from V and 3 bases from J; bases unmatched to any gene: 3. The CDR3 totals 13 residues. Per germline, CDR1 SGHVS and CDR2 FQNEAQ.

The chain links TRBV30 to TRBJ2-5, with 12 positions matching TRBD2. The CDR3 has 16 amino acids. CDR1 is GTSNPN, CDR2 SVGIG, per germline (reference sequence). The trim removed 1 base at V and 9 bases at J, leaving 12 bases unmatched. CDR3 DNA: TGTGCCTGGAGTGGTGGGTTGTGGGCTAGCGGGAGGGCCCAGTACTTC. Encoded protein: CAWSGGLWASGRAQYF.

The CDR3 nucleotides are TGTGCCAGCAGCACGGGGGTCACTGAAGCTTTCTTT. The encoded protein is CASSTGVTEAFF. This sequence joins TRBV11-2 and TRBJ1-1, with D perhaps TRBD1 (5 bases). Per the germline V gene, CDR1 is SGHAT and CDR2 is FQNNGV. Trimming stripped 5 bases from V and 4 bases from J, with 8 bases between. The length of the CDR3 is 12 residues.

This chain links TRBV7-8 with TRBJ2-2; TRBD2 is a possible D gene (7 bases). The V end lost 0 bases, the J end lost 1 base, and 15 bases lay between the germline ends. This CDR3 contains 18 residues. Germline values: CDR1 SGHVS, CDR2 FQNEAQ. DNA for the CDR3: TGTGCCAGCAGCTTAGCGGGGGGGCCCGGGGGGAACACCGGGGAGCTGTTTTTT. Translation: CASSLAGGPGGNTGELFF. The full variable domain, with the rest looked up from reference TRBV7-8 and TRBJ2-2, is GAGVSQSPRYKVAKRGQDVALRCDPISGHVSLFWYQQALGQGPEFLTYFQNEAQLDKSGLPSDRFFAERPEGSVSTLKIQRTQQEDSAVYLCASSLAGGPGGNTGELFFGEGSRLTVL.

CDR3 sequence: CASSPGTNYEQFF. The CDR3 DNA follows: TGTGCCAGCAGTCCCGGGACTAACTATGAGCAGTTCTTC. The rearrangement uses TRBV6-5 and TRBJ2-1, with 7 bases matching TRBD2. The ends lost 5 bases at V and 8 bases at J; junction bases unmatched: 6. CDR1 is MNHEY, CDR2 SVGAGI, per germline. CDR3 length: 13 amino acids.

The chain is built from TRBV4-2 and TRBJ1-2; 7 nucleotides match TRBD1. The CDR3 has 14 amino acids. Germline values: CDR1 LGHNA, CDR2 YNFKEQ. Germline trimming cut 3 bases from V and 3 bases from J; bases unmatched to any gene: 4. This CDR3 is CASSQGQNYYGYTF. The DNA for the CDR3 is TGTGCCAGCAGCCAGGGACAGAACTACTATGGCTACACCTTC.

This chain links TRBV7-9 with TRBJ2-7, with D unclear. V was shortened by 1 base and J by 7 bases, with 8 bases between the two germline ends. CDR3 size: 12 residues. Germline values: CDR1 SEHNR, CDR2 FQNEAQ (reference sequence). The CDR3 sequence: CASSLGYREQYF. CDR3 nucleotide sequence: TGTGCCAGCAGCTTAGGGTATCGGGAGCAGTACTTC.

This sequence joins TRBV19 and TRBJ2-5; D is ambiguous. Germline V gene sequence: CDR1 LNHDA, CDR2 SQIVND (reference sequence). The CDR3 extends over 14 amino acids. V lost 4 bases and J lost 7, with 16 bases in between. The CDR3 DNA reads TGTGCCAGTAGTAGTGGTAGACTTCGAGGGACCCAGTACTTC. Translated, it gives CASSSGRLRGTQYF.

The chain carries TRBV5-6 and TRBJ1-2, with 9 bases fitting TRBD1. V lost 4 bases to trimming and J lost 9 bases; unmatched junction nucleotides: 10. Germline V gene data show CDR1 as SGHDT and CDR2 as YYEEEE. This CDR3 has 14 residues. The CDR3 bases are TGTGCCAGCAGCCCGCCCCCCGACAGGGGGAGCTACACCTTC. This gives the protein CASSPPPDRGSYTF.

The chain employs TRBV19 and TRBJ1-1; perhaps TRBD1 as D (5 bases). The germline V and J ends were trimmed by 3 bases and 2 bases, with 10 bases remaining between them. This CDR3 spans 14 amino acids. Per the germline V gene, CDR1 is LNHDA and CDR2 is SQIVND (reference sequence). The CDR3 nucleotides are TGTGCCAGTAGTATTAGGGGCAGTAACACTGAAGCTTTCTTT. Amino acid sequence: CASSIRGSNTEAFF.

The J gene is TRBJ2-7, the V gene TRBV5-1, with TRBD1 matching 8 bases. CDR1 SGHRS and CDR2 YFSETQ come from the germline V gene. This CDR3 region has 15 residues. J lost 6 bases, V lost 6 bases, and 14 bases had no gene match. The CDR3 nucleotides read TGCGCCAGCACTTCCCTCCCCGGACAGGGCGGCGAGCAGTACTTC. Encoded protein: CASTSLPGQGGEQYF. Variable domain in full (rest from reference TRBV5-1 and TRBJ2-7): KAGVTQTPRYLIKTRGQQVTLSCSPISGHRSVSWYQQTPGQGLQFLFEYFSETQRNKGNFPGRFSGRQFSNSRSEMNVSTLELGDSALYLCASTSLPGQGGEQYFGPGTRLTVT.

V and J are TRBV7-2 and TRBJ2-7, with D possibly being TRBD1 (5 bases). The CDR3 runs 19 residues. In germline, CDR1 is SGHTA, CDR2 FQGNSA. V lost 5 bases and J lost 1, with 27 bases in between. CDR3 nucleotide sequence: TGTGCCAGCAGCCCCCCTGCAGGGCAGTCTCAGAGGAGATCCTACGAGCAGTACTTC. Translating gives CASSPPAGQSQRRSYEQYF.